This TCR beta chain was identified in a study of shared clonotypes between healthy human individuals (dated by TCRdb to 2018 to 2020). At the level of the whole study: The cohort comprised a couple of women and a few men aged 18 to 49 years. To estimate repertoire size and how much clonotype sharing occurs between individuals, the study deeply sequenced the blood TCR repertoires of about five healthy adults. Per donor, three plates each were used for CD4 naive and CD4 memory, two for CD8 naive, and one for CD8 memory. Each donor's leukapheresis produced roughly between roughly 0.85 and 9.5 billion PBMCs. To increase sequencing depth and limit assay-specific biases, TCR repertoire library preparation and sequencing were carried out by different laboratories using diverse techniques.

Worth noting for this clone: Its recognized antigen is unknown. The record has no base qualities; no much larger clone is one base away. Other DNA sequences in this specimen translate into the identical CDR3.

Using the deep immunoSEQ assay, multiplex PCR amplified TCR CDR3 regions from genomic DNA. Extracted genomic DNA from each cell subset was spread evenly across all wells of several immunoSEQ 96-well plates, with each plate serving as a replicate. For sorted subsets, 200 to 250 ng of genomic DNA, equivalent to 25,000 to 30,000 T cell genomes, went into each replicate PCR. The purified libraries were quantified using a Qubit 3.0 fluorometer, sized with a Bioanalyzer 2100, and then quantified again using the KAPA Library Quantification kit. Each immunoSEQ 96-well plate was sequenced on its own single-read 150-cycle Illumina NextSeq 550 flow cell. The paper's data handling went like this. Because the immunoSEQ output included only junctional sequences and no quality scores, the filtering could not be the same as the filtering used for full-length reads. Sequences were annotated with PyIR, a Python wrapper for IgBLAST v1.9, and V/J genes and CDR3 were assigned using IMGT germline references. Reads with weak V/J assignments (E-value above 1e-6), missing CDR3, stop codons, out-of-frame junctions, or ambiguous translated residues were removed. V3J clonotypes were defined by identical inferred V gene, J gene, and CDR3 amino acid sequence. The percentage overlap between two repertoires was calculated by dividing the number of shared unique clonotypes by the size of the smaller repertoire. Repertoire richness was assessed with RTK rarefaction, the Chao1 estimator, and Recon v2.1 estimates of unobserved clonotypes. Generation probabilities for all TCRbeta clonotypes obtained by the gDNA method from a handful of donors were computed using OLGA. TCRdb carries this immuneACCESS record with in-frame sequences only. Its versions omit some clonotypes, under half of them owing to an unresolved V gene in the studies checked, with the rest unexplained. The V and J calls and clone size are taken from that table; D and trimming were inferred from the DNA. Recorded for this sample are about 1,800,000 clones; over 85% of them occurred a single time. Less than 1.5% of the sample lies in the top ten.

CD8 naive samples were CD45RO-negative cells positively selected for CCR7, giving a CD45RA+CCR7+ population that excluded TemRA cells. Donors were healthy HIV-negative adults with no recently reported acute infections or vaccinations. Only Caucasian adults living in Nashville, Tennessee, USA were represented among the donors. Blood was collected by leukapheresis, and PBMCs were isolated by Ficoll-Histopaque density gradient centrifugation and then cryopreserved in liquid nitrogen vapor phase. Analytical flow cytometry was used to check the purity and quantity of every magnetically sorted T cell population. Genomic DNA was isolated from each sorted fraction and quantified by UV absorbance on a Nanodrop 2000c. What the work shows at the level of the full study, not this receptor alone: Pairwise subsampling led to the expectation that sequencing depth would affect the degree of clonotype sharing among donors. Naive subsets generally had larger estimated clonotype richness than memory subsets did. Because the study included only a small number of donors, the genetic and exposure-history diversity represented was limited. Clonotypes shared by all four sorted-subset donors showed higher generation probabilities than non-shared clonotypes. Even with the large sequencing depth, rarefaction of the sorted-subset datasets indicated that sequencing was incomplete. Sampling was limited to blood, and TCR repertoires in tissue likely differ from TCR repertoires in blood. When several donors were compared, the shared fraction of clonotypes was about 5% for naive CD4, more than 3% for naive CD8, about 2.4% for memory CD4, and 0.35% to 0.4% for memory CD8.

The clonotype was recovered from a man aged 18 to 35 in good health. The sample consisted of naive CD8+ T cells sorted from blood. What the cell subset or site label conveys for this sample: CD45RA+CCR7+.

The DNA is as follows: TGTGCCAGTAGTATAGTGGGCGCTTCCTACGAGCAGTACTTC. It encodes CASSIVGASYEQYF. The chain links TRBV19 with TRBJ2-7, with no confident D gene call. V was cut back by 1 base and J by 1 base, leaving a gap of 8 bases between them. The germline V gene (reference sequence) supplies CDR1 LNHDA and CDR2 SQIVND. The cysteine opens and the phenylalanine closes a CDR3 of 14 amino acids. CDR3 DNA only is kept here, 42 bases in frame from base 1. Extended through the reference TRBV19 and TRBJ2-7 proteins, this CDR3 yields the full variable domain: DGGITQSPKYLFRKEGQNVTLSCEQNLNHDAMYWYRQDPGQGLRLIYYSQIVNDFQKGDIAEGYSVSREKKESFPLTVTSAQKNPTAFYLCASSIVGASYEQYFGPGTRLTVT.